The clone carrying this T cell receptor (beta chain) turned up a few times. Its antigen is unidentified. This entry belongs to a study of blood T cells in healthy people across ages. The study's findings and limits: Naive T cell percentage strongly correlated with TCR beta diversity. A roughly linear fall in TCR beta diversity per million T cells was seen with increasing age.

Next came a second PCR, run for about 6 to 12 cycles, which used a sample-barcoded 5' primer along with a J-beta primer mix. MiXCR, run by TCRdb on the 5' RACE reads, gives a single entry per CDR3 protein. Altogether 1.6 million or so distinct CDR3 sequences are present, approximately 32% being singletons, with the ten largest covering about 11%. Sequencing input: blood. The sequence derives from a woman in her 30s in good health.

The CDR3 DNA reads as TGTGCCAGCAGCTTAGACCCGGGACTAGAGGCCTACAATGAGCAGTTCTTC. Its translation is CASSLDPGLEAYNEQFF. J is TRBJ2-1 and V is TRBV7-3; 8 positions agree with TRBD2. CDR3 length: 17 amino acids. The ends lost 2 bases at V and 2 bases at J; junction bases unmatched: 8. Germline V lookup: CDR1 SGHTA, CDR2 FQGTGA.